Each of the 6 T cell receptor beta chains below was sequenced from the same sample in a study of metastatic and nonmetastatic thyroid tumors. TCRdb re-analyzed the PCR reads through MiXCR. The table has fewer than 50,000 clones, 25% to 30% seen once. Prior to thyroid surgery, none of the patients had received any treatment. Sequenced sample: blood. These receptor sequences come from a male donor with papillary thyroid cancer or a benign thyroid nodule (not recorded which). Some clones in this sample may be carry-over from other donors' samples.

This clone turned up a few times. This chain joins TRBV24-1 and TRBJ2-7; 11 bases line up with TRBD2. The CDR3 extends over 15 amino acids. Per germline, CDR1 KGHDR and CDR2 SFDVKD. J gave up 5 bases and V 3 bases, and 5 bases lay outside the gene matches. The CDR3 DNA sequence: TGTGCCACCAGTGATCTAGCGGGAGGCCTCCACGAGCAGTACTTC. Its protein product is CATSDLAGGLHEQYF.

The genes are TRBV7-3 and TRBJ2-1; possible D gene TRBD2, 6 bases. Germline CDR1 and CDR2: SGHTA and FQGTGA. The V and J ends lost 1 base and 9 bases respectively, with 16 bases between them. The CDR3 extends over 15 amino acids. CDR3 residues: CASSLSSGPRGEQFF. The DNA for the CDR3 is TGTGCCAGCAGCTTAAGTAGCGGACCCCGTGGTGAGCAGTTCTTC.

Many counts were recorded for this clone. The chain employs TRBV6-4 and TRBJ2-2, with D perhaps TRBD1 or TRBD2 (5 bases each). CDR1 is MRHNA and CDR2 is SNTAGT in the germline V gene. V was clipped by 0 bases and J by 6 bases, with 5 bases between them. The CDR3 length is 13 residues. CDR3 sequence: CASSDSGAGELFF. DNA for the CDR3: TGTGCCAGCAGTGACTCGGGGGCCGGGGAGCTGTTTTTT.

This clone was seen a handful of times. The CDR3 nucleotides are TGTGCCAGCACCCCAAGTGGAGTTCCCGGCACAGATACGCAGTATTTT. Its protein product is CASTPSGVPGTDTQYF. The chain employs TRBV6-2 or TRBV6-3 and TRBJ2-3; D is uncertain. This CDR3 region has 16 residues. Germline CDR1 reads MNHEY; CDR2 reads SVGEGT. V was trimmed by 7 bases and J by 1 base, leaving 18 bases between them.

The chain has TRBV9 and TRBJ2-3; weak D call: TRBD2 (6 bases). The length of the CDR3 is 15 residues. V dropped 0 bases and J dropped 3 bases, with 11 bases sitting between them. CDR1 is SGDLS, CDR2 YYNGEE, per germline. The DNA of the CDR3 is TGTGCCAGCAGCGTAGGGGCGGGACCTACAGATACGCAGTATTTT. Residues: CASSVGAGPTDTQYF.

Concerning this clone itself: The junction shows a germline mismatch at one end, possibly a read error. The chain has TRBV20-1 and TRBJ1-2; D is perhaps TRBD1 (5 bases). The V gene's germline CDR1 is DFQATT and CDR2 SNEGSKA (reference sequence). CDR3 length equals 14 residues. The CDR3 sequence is CSAGDGTSFEGYTF. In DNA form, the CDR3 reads TGCAGTGCTGGTGACGGGACGTCGTTTGAAGGCTACACGTTC.